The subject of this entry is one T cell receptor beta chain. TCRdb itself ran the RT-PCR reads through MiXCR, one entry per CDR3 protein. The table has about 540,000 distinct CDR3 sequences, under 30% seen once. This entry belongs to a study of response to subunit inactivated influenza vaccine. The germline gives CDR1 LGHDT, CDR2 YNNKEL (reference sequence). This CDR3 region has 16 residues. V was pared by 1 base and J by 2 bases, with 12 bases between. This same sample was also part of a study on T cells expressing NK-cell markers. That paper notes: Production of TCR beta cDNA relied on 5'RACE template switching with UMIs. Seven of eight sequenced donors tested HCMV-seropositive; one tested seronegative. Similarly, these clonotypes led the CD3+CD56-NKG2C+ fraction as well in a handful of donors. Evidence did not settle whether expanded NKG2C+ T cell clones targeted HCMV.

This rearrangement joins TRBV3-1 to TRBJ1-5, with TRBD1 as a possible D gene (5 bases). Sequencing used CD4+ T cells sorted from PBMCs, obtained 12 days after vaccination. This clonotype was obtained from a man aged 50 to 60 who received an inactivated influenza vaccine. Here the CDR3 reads CASSQGGDRGNQPQHF. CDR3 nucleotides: TGTGCCAGCAGCCAAGGGGGGGACCGCGGCAATCAGCCCCAGCATTTT.